This section outlines one TCR beta chain sequence together with its context. The sample comes from a study of T cells expressing NK-cell markers. Study-level background: Repertoire data for TCR beta were derived from sorted T cells (CD3+CD56+NKG2C+, CD3+CD56+NKG2C- and CD3+CD56-NKG2C+).

TCRdb re-analyzed the 5' RACE reads; it lists each CDR3 protein once, without DNA. This specimen shows about 400,000 distinct CDR3 sequences; the ten leading clones hold around 10%. This CDR3 has 13 residues. Per the germline V gene, CDR1 is ENHRY and CDR2 is SYGVKD. This receptor was taken from a woman in her 50s in good health. V and J are TRBV10-3 and TRBJ1-1. Input material: blood T cells: a sorted CD56 or NKG2C T cell subset, CD4+ or CD8+ T cells, or bulk PBMC T cells (not recorded which). CDR3 sequence reads: CAISESTGVKAFF.